This TCR beta chain was identified during a study of cytomegalovirus exposure and HLA in healthy donors (dated by TCRdb to 2016 to 2017). Some background on the complete study: In an earlier analysis of 587 of the donors, around 290 Gb of sequence data and 90 million to 130 million unique TCR beta sequences from 150 million to 200 million T cells were reported. Approximately 300 gigabases of sequencing data and roughly 90 million unique TCR sequences were included in an early release covering about 620 HLA-typed donors. Of the 350 to 400 genotyped donors, approximately 83% fell in the genetic ancestry cluster associated with self-reported Caucasian donors. The study aimed to test whether cataloging public T cell receptors could reveal signatures of past pathogen exposure. The study used immunosequencing to profile the T cell repertoires of hundreds of subjects and linked those repertoires to cytomegalovirus serostatus. Besides the first cohort of approximately 710 subjects, a separate validation cohort made up of 120 or so different subjects was used. To predict cytomegalovirus infection status, the study combined high-throughput TCR immunosequencing, statistical association of individual TCRs with disease status, and machine learning. A later analysis re-examined previously published TCR beta repertoires from more than 600 donors and added high-resolution HLA genotyping to investigate patterns of TCR occurrence. The later analysis used no new phenotypic data to find candidate immune exposures, relying instead on TCR beta sequences and their occurrence across donors. In an earlier analysis of more than 550 of the donors, high-throughput TCR beta sequencing was used to judge whether each TCR beta V gene segment behaved as functional or pseudogenic. Alongside the repertoire data, information on donor age, sex, ethnicity and CMV serostatus was compiled. A later genetic analysis took genome-wide SNP genotypes for about three fifths of the 666 donors and used that subset as a discovery cohort. Every repertoire in the discovery cohort had been generated on one and the same sequencing platform. HLA typing included class I and class II loci at four-digit resolution. Typing coverage varied by locus: roughly 620-640 donors for A, B, C, DRB1 and DQB1; some 520 for DQA1; more than 600 for DPA1; around 450 for DPB1. Because of strong linkage in the cohort, five DR-DQ haplotypes were treated as single units for association and clustering. Among about 400 genotyped donors of the cohort, an average of around 250,000 unique TCR beta nucleotide sequences was sequenced per donor, of which 15% to 20% were non-productive.

The cohort was made up of roughly 670 healthy bone marrow donors. At the time of sampling, all cohort members were nominally healthy, though unrecorded immune exposures were likely present. The donor was CMV seropositive and belonged to the group of 250 to 300 seropositive cohort members. Each donor provided a peripheral blood sample, and peripheral blood mononuclear cells were used for TCR beta sequencing. Genomic DNA was extracted from the blood cell samples with the Qiagen DNeasy Blood Extraction Kit. Looking up the germline V gene yields CDR1 MGHDK and CDR2 SYGVNS. Here V drops 4 bases and J drops 9 bases, and the junction holds 2 bases not matched to any gene. The CDR3 starts with the cysteine, ends with the phenylalanine, and has 13 residues. The retained sequence is limited to the CDR3, 39 bases, with the frame set at the first base. The library was built by means of the immunoSEQ multiplex PCR assay. For the multiplex PCR, a mixture combining 60 forward primers for TCR Vbeta segments and 13 reverse primers for TCR Jbeta segments was used. A multiplex PCR assay on genomic DNA amplified the CDR3 region of rearranged TCR beta genes. The amplified TCR beta libraries were sequenced on the Illumina HiSeq System as 87-base-pair reads. The original methods were these. A later analysis tallied 80 million to 95 million unique TCR beta chains across the 550 to 850 repertoires, and some 10 million of those chains were shared by two or more donors. A nearest-neighbor algorithm error-corrected the raw reads and collapsed the reads into unique sequences, merging closely related sequences to remove PCR and sequencing errors. V, D and J gene segments were assigned by aligning CDR3 sequences to IMGT reference sequences. For a sequence to be retained, a match of at least six nucleotides was required to both a V gene segment and a J gene segment. Rearrangements were classified as productive when the CDR3 lacked stop codons and remained in frame with V and J, and all other rearrangements were classified as non-productive. Following IMGT convention, CDR3 was defined as the stretch from the second conserved V-encoded cysteine to the conserved J-encoded phenylalanine. The earlier analysis of about 590 of the donors excluded sequences that lacked an unambiguous match to a single V gene segment. An earlier analysis of almost 600 of the donors classified V segments as functional when productive rearrangements were above 56.7% and as segregating when the standard deviation between donors was above 5%. A statistical classification framework was developed to diagnose cytomegalovirus status using the catalog of TCR beta chain sequences. In a later analysis, V and J genes were assigned by comparing TCR nucleotide sequences against IMGT/GENE-DB human TR gene sequences. A later analysis assigned CDR3 sequences and most-parsimonious VDJ recombination scenarios with the TCRdist pipeline. In a later analysis, each TCR beta chain was defined by its CDR3 amino acid sequence together with its V-gene family, and reads without a unique V-gene family were excluded. A later analysis removed 500 to 600 highly shared, low-generation-probability nucleotide sequences to deal with suspected cross-contamination and a sequencing artifact. A later analysis calculated a clonal expansion index for each public chain from normalized within-repertoire ranks of inferred template counts. In a later analysis, generation probabilities were computed with a VDJ recombination model fitted to out-of-frame rearrangements, and the resulting probabilities were checked against IGoR. Hypergeometric tests were used in a later analysis to score TCR-TCR, TCR-HLA and TCR-CMV co-occurrence, with a repertoire-size bias correction applied to the TCR pairs. False discovery rates were estimated in a later analysis by permuting HLA or CMV assignments 20 times. A later analysis grouped co-occurring TCRs with DBSCAN, adding TCRdist sequence similarity when clustering within HLA-allele-positive subsets. For co-occurrence clustering, repertoires with fewer than 30,000 or more than 120,000 public chains were excluded, along with 5 or 6 repertoires with anomalous nucleotide sharing. Drawn from immuneACCESS, this table holds only the in-frame rearrangements with V and J called that TCRdb kept. Clones are partly lost; checked studies trace under half to an unresolved V gene and leave the rest unexplained. The V and J calls and the clone size are those of that table, but D and trimming were determined from the DNA. The sample table lists 150,000 to 200,000 clones, approximately 84% of them with a count of one. Of the sample, approximately 2.4% falls within the top ten clones.

Results and caveats for the whole study, not just this receptor: The sequencing pipeline was judged likely to have produced a cluster of highly shared sequence variants as a technical artifact. According to a later genetic analysis, donors in an Asian-associated ancestry cluster had fewer N-insertions in productive TCRs than the approximately 630-donor mean. The authors suggested that the approach could potentially be extended to other disease states and immunological phenotypes. Correlated functional status among segregating V segments might reflect linkage disequilibrium, but an unknown experimental factor could not be ruled out. Immune exposure information for the cohort was limited to CMV serostatus. The study listed 164 TCR beta chains as associated with cytomegalovirus. Because the 87-base-pair reads could not distinguish some IMGT-functional V segments, including TRBV6-2 and TRBV6-3, those segments were excluded. According to a later analysis, parvovirus B19, influenza, CMV and Epstein-Barr virus appeared linked to several top co-occurrence clusters. At a false discovery rate of 0.05, a later analysis linked 15,000 to 20,000 TCR beta sequences to specific HLA alleles. The earlier analysis of almost 600 of the donors excluded over 15 rarely observed V segments, including chromosome 9 orphons, because counts were too low. In a later analysis, TCR association rates were found to vary across HLA loci, with the most associated TCRs seen for DRB1 alleles and the fewest for HLA-C alleles. In a later analysis, HLA-associated TCR beta chains showed more clonal expansion and lower generation probabilities than non-associated chains that were equally common. Most CMV-associated TCR beta chains appeared to be HLA-restricted in a later analysis, and the HLA associations seemed to be driven largely by CMV exposure. Sequencing depth was assumed to be roughly uniform across donors in the presence/absence analyses, though that assumption may not hold. Assigning TCR associations to individual alleles was difficult when HLA alleles, especially DR and DQ, strongly co-occurred. A further reported finding was that TCR beta sequences accurately predicted the HLA-A and HLA-B alleles for most subjects in the first cohort. Three of the identified cytomegalovirus-associated TCR beta chains were confirmed in vitro to be specific for cytomegalovirus antigens. Because HLA typing was missing for some donors at each locus, association tests included only the typed subset. In an earlier analysis of roughly 500 of the donors, most TCR beta V segments appeared in productive rearrangements about 87% or about 30% of the time, broadly matching IMGT annotations. In this cohort, only TCR beta chains were sequenced, and detectable features were limited by the absence of alpha or paired-chain data. Across donors, most TCR sequences were observed very rarely, whereas some public TCRs were present in many individuals. Cytomegalovirus status was reported to be diagnosed by the classifier with high specificity and sensitivity in both the original and validation cohorts. In a later genetic analysis, a missense DCLRE1C variant was associated with V-gene and J-gene trimming of TCR beta chains, and the association was replicated in an independent cohort.

Comments on this clone: Its antigen specificity is not known. No much larger clone exists at a distance of one base, and base qualities are not known. This CDR3 is also generated by other DNA sequences in the sample.

The chain is encoded by TRBV25-1 joined to TRBJ1-6; TRBD1 aligns with 8 central bases. This sequence originates from a woman aged 45-65 years in good health and CMV-seropositive. The specimen was PBMCs. The nucleotides are TGTGCCAGCAGTGGGACAGGGTCTTCACCCCTCCACTTT. It codes for CASSGTGSSPLHF.